The clone carrying this T cell receptor beta chain has just a few counts. A sample-barcoded 5' primer and a J-beta primer mix were used in a second PCR of about 7 to 11 cycles. TCRdb reprocessed the 5' RACE reads via MiXCR and lists one record per CDR3 protein. The sample holds about 2 million distinct CDR3 sequences, 40% to 55% seen once. The data stem from a study of blood T cells in healthy people across ages. CDR3 length: 15 amino acids. V shed 4 bases, J shed 7 bases, and the junction held 6 bases outside the gene matches. Germline values: CDR1 MRHNA, CDR2 SNTAGT. The source is a woman between 40 and 55 years old in good health. Source material: blood. This sequence joins TRBV6-4 and TRBJ2-1; 11 bases map to TRBD1. This CDR3 reads CASSAGQGARNEQFF. DNA for the CDR3: TGTGCCAGCAGTGCTGGACAGGGGGCGCGGAATGAGCAGTTCTTC.